This T cell receptor beta chain came from a study of cytomegalovirus exposure and HLA in healthy donors. V was clipped by 2 bases and J by 11 bases; unmatched bases: 3. The CDR3 contains 12 residues. The germline V gene has CDR1 SNHLY and CDR2 FYNNEI. Primers: 60 Vbeta forward and 13 Jbeta reverse. The repertoire was sequenced with immunoSEQ multiplex PCR; TCRdb's copy has only in-frame clones and lacks some. The sample includes hundreds of thousands of clones, around 66% of them seen just once. The clonotype was recovered from a female donor in good health and CMV-seronegative. The V gene is TRBV2, the J gene TRBJ2-1, with 7 bases lining up with TRBD2. The sample comprised PBMCs. The DNA of the CDR3 is TGTGCCAGCAGTGAATGGGACTACCAGCAGTTCTTC. This gives the protein CASSEWDYQQFF. Full variable domain (outside the CDR3, taken from reference TRBV2 and TRBJ2-1): EPEVTQTPSHQVTQMGQEVILRCVPISNHLYFYWYRQILGQKVEFLVSFYNNEISEKSEIFDDQFSVERPDGSNFTLKIRSTKLEDSAMYFCASSEWDYQQFFGPGTRLTVL.